This TCR beta chain was obtained from a study of T cell changes during pregnancy in multiple sclerosis. TCRdb's copy holds only in-frame clones and misses some; the assay was immunoSEQ multiplex PCR. The table has roughly 120,000 clones, 93% seen once. The CDR3 is 14 residues long. The V gene lost 3 bases and the J gene lost 0 bases, with 6 bases spanning the gap. Per the germline V gene, CDR1 is LNHDA and CDR2 is SQIVND (reference sequence). The sample holds one count of this clone. This chain links TRBV19 with TRBJ1-3; unclear D gene. The receptor comes from a female donor with multiple sclerosis, enrolled in a pregnancy study. Sequenced material: peripheral blood, taken before pregnancy. CDR3 in amino acids: CASSMEGSGNTIYF. The DNA for the CDR3 is TGTGCCAGTAGTATGGAGGGCTCTGGAAACACCATATATTTT.